This TCR beta chain was sequenced during a study of blood T cell repertoires in COVID-19 (TCRdb year 2020). Describing the broader study: The collaborator samples originated in the United States, Italy and Spain and spanned the acute and convalescent phases of COVID-19. The material from the prospective study consisted of cDNA or gDNA derived from T cells, B-cell-depleted T cells, or PBMCs. Deeply sampled blood TCRbeta repertoires from subjects exposed to, actively infected with, or recovered from COVID-19 were included in the dataset. A freely available public database, intended as a resource for researchers studying the immune response to SARS-CoV-2, is where the repertoires were released. Samples came from the ongoing ImmuneRACE study (first 160 participants) plus 1,254 subjects from 6 global collaborators. A de-identified subject ID, COVID-19 status, age in years and sex were almost always included in the sample metadata. Where available, HLA class I and class II types were taken from metadata supplied by the sample provider and were not determined by assay-based typing. What the research found in general, with its limitations: How much clinical and demographic metadata was included differed by source and by participant, and the metadata was provided uncurated.

TCRbeta CDR3 regions were amplified from genomic DNA by means of the immunoSEQ Assay, a bias-controlled multiplex PCR. Per the authors' processing: Nucleated cell counts per sample were estimated from amplification of reference gene primers within the assay. To quantify the absolute abundance of each unique TCRbeta CDR3 rearrangement, sequence reads were collapsed and filtered. For each sample, productive Simpson clonality was calculated as the square root of Simpson's diversity index over productive rearrangements. The table comes from immuneACCESS by way of TCRdb, which keeps in-frame sequences with V and J called. Part of the clones is missing from these tables; in studies checked, under half for an unresolved V gene and the rest for unknown reasons. The V and J calls and the clone size are those of that table, but D and trimming were determined from the DNA. This sample lists 100,000 to 150,000 clones; more than 60% were detected once. The leading ten clones occupy 1.5% to 2% of the sample.

Ends trimmed: V by 4 bases, J by 4 bases; bases unmatched to a gene: 2. The CDR3 spans 15 residues, from the cysteine through the phenylalanine. The retained sequence is limited to the CDR3, 45 bases, with the frame set at the first base. Per the germline V gene, SNHLY is the CDR1 and FYNNEI is the CDR2. This clone was observed a single time. Its antigen is still unknown. No per-base quality is available; no much larger clone lies one base away. Each collaborating institution followed its own protocols to collect whole blood in K2EDTA tubes. For TCRbeta analysis, collaborators shipped samples in one of three forms: frozen whole blood, isolated PBMCs, or DNA extracted from either of those sample types.

What was sequenced was peripheral blood. The chain links TRBV2 with TRBJ2-5; 14 bases in between match TRBD2. The receptor was isolated from a woman aged 70 to 79 with acute or convalescent COVID-19. The CDR3 protein: CASSAGLAGVETQYF. The DNA sequence is TGTGCCAGCAGTGCGGGACTAGCGGGAGTAGAGACCCAGTACTTC.